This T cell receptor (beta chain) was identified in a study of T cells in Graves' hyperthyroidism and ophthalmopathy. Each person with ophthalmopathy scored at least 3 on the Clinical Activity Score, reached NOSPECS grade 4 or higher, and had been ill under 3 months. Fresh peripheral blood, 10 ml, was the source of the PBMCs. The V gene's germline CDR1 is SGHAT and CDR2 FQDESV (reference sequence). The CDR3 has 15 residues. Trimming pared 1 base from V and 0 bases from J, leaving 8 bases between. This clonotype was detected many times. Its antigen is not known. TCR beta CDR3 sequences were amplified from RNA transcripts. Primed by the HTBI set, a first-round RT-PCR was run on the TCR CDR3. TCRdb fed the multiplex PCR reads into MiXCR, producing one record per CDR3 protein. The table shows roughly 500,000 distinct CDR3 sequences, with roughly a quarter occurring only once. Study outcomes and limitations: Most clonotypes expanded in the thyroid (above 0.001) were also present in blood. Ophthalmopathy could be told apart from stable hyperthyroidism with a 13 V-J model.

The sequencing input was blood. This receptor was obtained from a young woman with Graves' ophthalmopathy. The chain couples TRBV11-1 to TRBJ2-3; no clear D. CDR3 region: CASSLDQLSTDTQYF. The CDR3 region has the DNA TGTGCCAGCAGCTTAGATCAGCTGAGCACAGATACGCAGTATTTT.